The rows below give T cell receptor beta chains drawn from one sample of a study of cytomegalovirus exposure and HLA in healthy donors. Here immunoSEQ multiplex PCR was the method, and the copy in TCRdb shows in-frame clones only, minus some. The table includes about 110,000 clones, less than 80% detected once. Sequenced input: PBMCs. The source is a man aged 30 to 45 in good health and CMV-seropositive. Both conserved end residues are part of each CDR3. The D gene is left open where the match is weak.

CDR3aa	len	j_gene	d_gene	v_gene
CASSSQKGGGEQFF	14	TRBJ2-1	.	TRBV6-5
CASSVTVPDTQYF	13	TRBJ2-3	.	TRBV6-1
CASSKNSAGLNYGYTF	16	TRBJ1-2	.	TRBV21-1
CASSNRGGGYEQYF	14	TRBJ2-7	TRBD2	TRBV7-8
CASRYEGQVFTEAFF	15	TRBJ1-1	TRBD1	TRBV5-8
CASSWGAGSYEQYF	14	TRBJ2-7	.	TRBV11-2
CASSQDGQGYSPLHF	15	TRBJ1-6	.	TRBV4-1
CASSAGPGGNYGYTF	15	TRBJ1-2	.	TRBV6-1
CASPTSGTYEQYF	13	TRBJ2-7	TRBD2	TRBV10-1
CASSPRTGGYGYTF	14	TRBJ1-2	TRBD1	TRBV7-8
CASSLALTSGGALNEQFF	18	TRBJ2-1	TRBD2	TRBV5-1
CASSKPGQGNTGELFF	16	TRBJ2-2	TRBD1	TRBV5-4
CASSPHGDTTPETQYF	16	TRBJ2-5	.	TRBV4-2
CATRGSDYGYTF	12	TRBJ1-2	.	TRBV10-3
CASSWGQGTGGYTF	14	TRBJ1-2	TRBD1	TRBV5-1
CASSESLGETQYF	13	TRBJ2-5	.	TRBV2
CASSPRQVDGYTF	13	TRBJ1-2	.	TRBV18
CATLRWGGGYTF	12	TRBJ1-2	.	TRBV27
CASSFSLAGPTQYF	14	TRBJ2-3	TRBD2	TRBV11-2
CASSLTGGYGYTF	13	TRBJ1-2	TRBD1	TRBV28
CASSFQGWEQYF	12	TRBJ2-7	.	TRBV28
CASSLAQRKETQYF	14	TRBJ2-5	.	TRBV7-2
CASRSGQDSNEKLFF	15	TRBJ1-4	TRBD1	TRBV5-4
CASSLPRQDYGYTF	14	TRBJ1-2	.	TRBV5-1
CASSTGDVNTEAFF	14	TRBJ1-1	.	TRBV11-3
CASRRQMAQETQYF	14	TRBJ2-5	.	TRBV2
CASSLGGTGGVMETQYF	17	TRBJ2-5	TRBD1	TRBV5-1
CAISINSGYYEQYF	14	TRBJ2-7	.	TRBV10-3
CASSQPTSPDTQYF	14	TRBJ2-3	.	TRBV4-1
CASSFGVREKLFF	13	TRBJ1-4	.	TRBV5-6
CASSSTGRNTEAFF	14	TRBJ1-1	.	TRBV4-1
CASSPGGGYGYTF	13	TRBJ1-2	TRBD1	TRBV6-1
CASSLRQGGNYEQHF	15	TRBJ2-7	.	TRBV5-1
CASSDPGNNQPQHF	14	TRBJ1-5	.	TRBV6-1
CASSPARDRTYEQYF	15	TRBJ2-7	TRBD1	TRBV7-3
CASSSPRSGNTIYF	14	TRBJ1-3	.	TRBV6-5
CASSLGTGQETQYF	14	TRBJ2-5	.	TRBV11-2
CASDKSNTEAFF	12	TRBJ1-1	.	TRBV13
CASSESGSWTAGELFF	16	TRBJ2-2	.	TRBV9
CAGSGGTDTQYF	12	TRBJ2-3	TRBD2	TRBV2
CASRLYNSPLHF	12	TRBJ1-6	.	TRBV7-2
CASSPPSLETQYF	13	TRBJ2-5	.	TRBV7-9
CASSQAGVTDTQYF	14	TRBJ2-3	TRBD2	TRBV4-1
CASSPGANTGELFF	14	TRBJ2-2	.	TRBV13
CASSLGAGGSRYEQYF	16	TRBJ2-7	TRBD2	TRBV11-3
CASSVAGGAGNTIYF	15	TRBJ1-3	.	TRBV9
CASSLDGTVSQFF	13	TRBJ2-1	TRBD1	TRBV7-9
CASSSGRLAASTDTQYF	17	TRBJ2-3	TRBD2	TRBV5-1